The clone carrying this T cell receptor beta chain was detected only once. The antigen is undetermined. The sample belongs to a study of vaccination effects on CD4 cells after COVID-19. Trimming removed 3 bases at V and 4 bases at J, with 6 bases between. Germline V gene data show CDR1 as LNHDA and CDR2 as SQIVND (reference sequence). The length of the CDR3 is 12 residues. Generated by immunoSEQ multiplex PCR, the TCRdb table keeps only in-frame clones and is missing some. This table has tens of thousands of clones, around 67% appearing once. General study findings and limits: Clones from infection and from vaccination both contracted markedly late after vaccination. The study got few convalescent patients and did not collect any early post-infection timepoints.

Researchers isolated CD4+ T cells once about eleven days of culture had elapsed. Negative nucleocapsid antibody tests before and after vaccination confirmed no previous SARS-CoV-2 infection. The chain is built from TRBV19 and TRBJ1-2; no clear D. This specimen was CD4+ T cells from PBMCs cultured without peptide, taken before COVID-19 vaccination. The origin of this receptor is a human donor who received a COVID-19 vaccine. The CDR3 protein is CASSIFSYGYTF. The CDR3 coding sequence is TGTGCCAGTAGTATTTTCTCCTATGGCTACACCTTC.